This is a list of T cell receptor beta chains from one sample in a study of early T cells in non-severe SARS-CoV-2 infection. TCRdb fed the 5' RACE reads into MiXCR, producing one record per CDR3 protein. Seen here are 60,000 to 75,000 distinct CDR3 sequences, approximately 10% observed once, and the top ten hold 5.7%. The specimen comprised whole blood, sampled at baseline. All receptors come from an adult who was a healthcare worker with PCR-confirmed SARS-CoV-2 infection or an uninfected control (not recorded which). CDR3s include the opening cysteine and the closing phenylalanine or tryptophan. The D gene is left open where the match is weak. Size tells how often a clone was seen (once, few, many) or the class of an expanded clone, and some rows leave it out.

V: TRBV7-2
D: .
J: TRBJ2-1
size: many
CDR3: CASSLDSGNNEQFF
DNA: TGTGCCAGCAGCTTAGATTCGGGGAACAATGAGCAGTTCTTC

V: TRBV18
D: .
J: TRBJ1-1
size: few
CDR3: CASSPSGTEAFF
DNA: TGTGCCAGCTCACCGAGCGGCACTGAAGCTTTCTTT

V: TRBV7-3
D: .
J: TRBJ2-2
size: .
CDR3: CASSLGVGSDTGELFF
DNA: TGTGCCAGCAGCTTGGGTGTCGGCAGTGATACCGGGGAGCTGTTTTTT

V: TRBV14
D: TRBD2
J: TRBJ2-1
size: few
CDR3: CASSQYGSGLAGKGEQFF
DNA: TGTGCCAGCAGCCAATATGGATCAGGACTAGCGGGAAAGGGTGAGCAGTTCTTC

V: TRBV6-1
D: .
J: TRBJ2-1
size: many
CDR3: CASSERQVRVNEQFF
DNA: TGTGCCAGCAGTGAAAGACAGGTTAGGGTCAATGAGCAGTTCTTC

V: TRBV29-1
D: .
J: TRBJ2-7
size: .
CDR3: CSVGTGYEQYF
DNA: TGCAGCGTTGGTACCGGTTACGAGCAGTACTTC

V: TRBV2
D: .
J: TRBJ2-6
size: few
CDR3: CASRGIPGANVLTF
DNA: TGTGCCAGCAGGGGCATCCCTGGGGCCAACGTCCTGACTTTC

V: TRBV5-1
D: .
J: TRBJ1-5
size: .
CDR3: CASSLEGRGNQPQHF
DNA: TGCGCCAGCAGCTTAGAGGGGCGCGGGAATCAGCCCCAGCATTTT

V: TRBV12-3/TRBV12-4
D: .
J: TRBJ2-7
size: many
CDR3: CASSQNVHEQYF
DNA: TGTGCCAGCAGTCAAAACGTCCACGAGCAGTACTTC

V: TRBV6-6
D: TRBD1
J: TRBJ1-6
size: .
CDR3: CASSYEGGYHF
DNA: TGTGCCAGCAGTTATGAAGGGGGCTACCACTTT

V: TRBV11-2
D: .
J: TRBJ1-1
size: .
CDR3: CASSPRYGRLNTEAFF
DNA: TGTGCCAGCAGCCCCCGTTATGGGCGGCTGAACACTGAAGCTTTCTTT

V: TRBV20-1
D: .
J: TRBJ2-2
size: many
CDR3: CSATDPNTGELFF
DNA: TGCAGTGCCACCGACCCTAACACCGGGGAGCTGTTTTTT

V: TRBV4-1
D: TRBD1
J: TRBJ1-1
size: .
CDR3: CASSQVVPGTGDPAFF
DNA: TGCGCCAGCAGCCAAGTAGTCCCTGGGACAGGGGACCCAGCTTTCTTT

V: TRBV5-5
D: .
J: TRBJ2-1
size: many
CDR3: CASSFWSAGSLGNEQFF
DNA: TGTGCCAGCAGTTTTTGGTCGGCAGGTTCTTTGGGGAATGAGCAGTTCTTC

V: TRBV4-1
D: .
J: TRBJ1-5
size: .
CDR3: CASSQGRQGRLNQPQHF
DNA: TGCGCCAGCAGCCAGGGCCGCCAGGGGAGACTAAATCAGCCCCAGCATTTT

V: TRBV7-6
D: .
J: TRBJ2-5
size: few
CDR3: CASSPNVAQYF
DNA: TGTGCCAGCAGCCCCAATGTGGCCCAGTACTTC

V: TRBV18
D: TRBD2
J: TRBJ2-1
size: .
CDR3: CASSLDGLAGGEQFF
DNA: TGTGCCAGCTCACTAGACGGACTAGCGGGGGGTGAGCAGTTCTTC

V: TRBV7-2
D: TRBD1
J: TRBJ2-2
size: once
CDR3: CASSPRTGGNTGELFF
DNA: TGTGCCAGCAGCCCCCGGACAGGGGGGAACACCGGGGAGCTGTTTTTT

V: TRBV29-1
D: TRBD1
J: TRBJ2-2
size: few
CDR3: CSVPGQGDTGELFF
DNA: TGCAGCGTCCCGGGACAGGGGGACACCGGGGAGCTGTTTTTT

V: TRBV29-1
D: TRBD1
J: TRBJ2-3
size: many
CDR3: CSTTGDLTDTQYF
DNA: TGCAGCACGACAGGGGACTTAACAGATACGCAGTATTTT

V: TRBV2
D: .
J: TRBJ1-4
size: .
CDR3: CASSEGLLGKLFF
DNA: TGTGCCAGCAGTGAAGGGTTACTCGGAAAACTGTTTTTT

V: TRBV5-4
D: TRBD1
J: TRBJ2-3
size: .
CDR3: CASSTGQVRDTQYF
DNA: TGTGCCAGCAGCACCGGACAGGTTAGGGATACGCAGTATTTT